This section outlines one T cell receptor beta chain sequence together with its context. The CDR3 runs 15 residues. The germline V gene has CDR1 MNHEY and CDR2 SMNVEV (reference sequence). V dropped 3 bases and J dropped 8 bases, with 14 bases sitting between them. The entry originates in a study of blood T cell repertoires in COVID-19. Patients of the Seattle cohort, enrolled during active infection, were followed longitudinally. In the original processing: Amplification from reference gene primers served as the basis for estimated nucleated cell counts. Measured with immunoSEQ multiplex PCR; TCRdb has only the in-frame clones, and not every one. The V and J calls and clone size come from that table; D and trimming were worked out from the DNA. This table holds a few hundred thousand clones, 89% found once.

This sequence joins TRBV27 and TRBJ1-6; tentatively, D is TRBD1 (6 bases). This clonotype was sampled from a woman in her twenties or thirties with COVID-19, enrolled during active disease. Sequenced material: peripheral blood. In DNA form, the CDR3 reads TGTGCCAGCAGTTTTATTTGGGAGGGGGATTCACCCCTCCACTTT. It translates to CASSFIWEGDSPLHF.